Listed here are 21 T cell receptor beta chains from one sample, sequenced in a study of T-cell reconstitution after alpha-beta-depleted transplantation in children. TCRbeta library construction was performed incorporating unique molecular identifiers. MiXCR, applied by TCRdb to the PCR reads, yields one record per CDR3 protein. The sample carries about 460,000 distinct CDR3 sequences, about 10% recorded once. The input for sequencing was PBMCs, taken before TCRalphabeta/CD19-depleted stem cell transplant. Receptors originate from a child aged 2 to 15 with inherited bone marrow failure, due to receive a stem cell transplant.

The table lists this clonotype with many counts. CDR3: CASSLTGFGSPLHF. The CDR3 DNA reads as TGTGCCAGCAGCTTAACGGGGTTCGGGTCACCCCTCCACTTT. The chain carries TRBV7-2 and TRBJ1-6; D unresolved. The CDR3 is made up of 14 amino acids. V was clipped by 2 bases and J by 10 bases, with 12 bases between them. Germline loops: CDR1 SGHTA, CDR2 FQGNSA.

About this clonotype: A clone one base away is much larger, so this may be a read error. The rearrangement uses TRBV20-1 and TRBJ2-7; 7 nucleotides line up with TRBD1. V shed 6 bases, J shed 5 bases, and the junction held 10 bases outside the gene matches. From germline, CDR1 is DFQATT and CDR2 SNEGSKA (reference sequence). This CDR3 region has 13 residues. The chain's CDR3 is CSATGVFFHEQYF. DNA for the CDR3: TGCAGTGCCACAGGGGTGTTCTTCCACGAGCAGTACTTC.

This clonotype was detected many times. The CDR3 DNA reads TGCAGTGCTAGAGATCCAGGACAGTCACCTTTCTTT. Translating it yields CSARDPGQSPFF. J is TRBJ1-1 and V is TRBV20-1; D might be TRBD1 (6 bases). Germline CDR1 is DFQATT and CDR2 is SNEGSKA (reference sequence). CDR3 length: 12 amino acids. The V and J ends lost 0 bases and 12 bases respectively, with 14 bases between them.

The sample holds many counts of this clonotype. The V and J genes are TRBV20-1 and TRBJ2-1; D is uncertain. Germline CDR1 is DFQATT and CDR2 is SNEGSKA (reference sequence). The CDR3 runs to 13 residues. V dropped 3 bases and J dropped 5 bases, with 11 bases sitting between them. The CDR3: CSASWPPNNEQFF. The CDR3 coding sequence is TGCAGTGCTAGCTGGCCCCCGAACAATGAGCAGTTCTTC.

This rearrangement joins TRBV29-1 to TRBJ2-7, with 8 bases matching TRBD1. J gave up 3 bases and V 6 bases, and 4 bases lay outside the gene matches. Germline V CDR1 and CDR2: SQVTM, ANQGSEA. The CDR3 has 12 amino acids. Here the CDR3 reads CSVSGGIYEQYF. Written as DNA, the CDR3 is TGCAGCGTATCAGGGGGCATCTACGAGCAGTACTTC.

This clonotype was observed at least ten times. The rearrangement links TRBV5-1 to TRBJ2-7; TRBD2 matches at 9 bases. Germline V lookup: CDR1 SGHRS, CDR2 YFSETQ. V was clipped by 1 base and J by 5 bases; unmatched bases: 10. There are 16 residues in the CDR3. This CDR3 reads CASSLPMVAGVDEQYF. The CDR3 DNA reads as TGCGCCAGCAGCTTGCCCATGGTAGCGGGAGTCGACGAGCAGTACTTC.

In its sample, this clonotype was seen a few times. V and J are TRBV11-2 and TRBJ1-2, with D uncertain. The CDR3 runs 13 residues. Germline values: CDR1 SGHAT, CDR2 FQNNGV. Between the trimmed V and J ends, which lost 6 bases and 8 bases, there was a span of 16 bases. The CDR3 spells CASRQLGRRGYTF. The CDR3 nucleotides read TGTGCCAGCAGACAGCTGGGGAGGCGAGGCTACACCTTC. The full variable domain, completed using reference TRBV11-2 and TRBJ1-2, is EAGVAQSPRYKIIEKRQSVAFWCNPISGHATLYWYQQILGQGPKLLIQFQNNGVVDDSQLPKDRFSAERLKGVDSTLKIQPAKLEDSAVYLCASRQLGRRGYTFGSGTRLTVV.

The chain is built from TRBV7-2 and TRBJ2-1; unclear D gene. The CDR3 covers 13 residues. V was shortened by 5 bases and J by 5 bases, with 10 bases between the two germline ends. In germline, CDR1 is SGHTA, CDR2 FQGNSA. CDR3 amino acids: CASSPPDDNEQFF. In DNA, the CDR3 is TGTGCCAGCAGCCCGCCGGACGACAATGAGCAGTTCTTC.

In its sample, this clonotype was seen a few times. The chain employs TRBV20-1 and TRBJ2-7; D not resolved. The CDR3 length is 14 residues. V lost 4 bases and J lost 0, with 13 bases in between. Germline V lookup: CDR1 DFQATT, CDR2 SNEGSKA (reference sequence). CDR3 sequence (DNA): TGCAGTGCTATTGCCCCCGCCTCCTCCTACGAGCAGTACTTC. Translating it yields CSAIAPASSYEQYF.

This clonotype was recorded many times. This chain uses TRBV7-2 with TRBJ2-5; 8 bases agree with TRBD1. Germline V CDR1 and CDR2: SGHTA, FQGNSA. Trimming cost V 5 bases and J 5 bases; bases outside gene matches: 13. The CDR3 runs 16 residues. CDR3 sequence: CASSQRSRTGGETQYF. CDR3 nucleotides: TGTGCCAGCAGCCAACGGTCCCGAACAGGGGGGGAGACCCAGTACTTC.

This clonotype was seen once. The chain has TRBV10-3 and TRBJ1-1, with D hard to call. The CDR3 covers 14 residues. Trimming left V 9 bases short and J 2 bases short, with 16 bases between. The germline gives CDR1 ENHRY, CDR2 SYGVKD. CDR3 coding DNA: TGTGCCATATGTGATAGTACTTCTAACACTGAAGCTTTCTTT. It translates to CAICDSTSNTEAFF.

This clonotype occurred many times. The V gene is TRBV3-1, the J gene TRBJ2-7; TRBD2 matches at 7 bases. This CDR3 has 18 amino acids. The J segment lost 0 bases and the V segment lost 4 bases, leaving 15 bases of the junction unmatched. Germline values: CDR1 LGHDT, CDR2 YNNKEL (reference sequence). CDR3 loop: CASSPVDPGLTSSYEQYF. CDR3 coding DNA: TGTGCCAGCAGCCCTGTTGATCCGGGACTAACGAGCTCCTACGAGCAGTACTTC.

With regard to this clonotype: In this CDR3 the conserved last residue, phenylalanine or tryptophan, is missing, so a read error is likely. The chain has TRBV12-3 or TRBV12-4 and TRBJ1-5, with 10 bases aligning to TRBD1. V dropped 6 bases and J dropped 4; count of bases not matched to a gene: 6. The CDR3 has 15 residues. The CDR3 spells CASSPRTGGNQPQHL. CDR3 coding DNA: TGTGCCAGCAGCCCCAGGACAGGGGGGAATCAGCCCCAGCATTTA.

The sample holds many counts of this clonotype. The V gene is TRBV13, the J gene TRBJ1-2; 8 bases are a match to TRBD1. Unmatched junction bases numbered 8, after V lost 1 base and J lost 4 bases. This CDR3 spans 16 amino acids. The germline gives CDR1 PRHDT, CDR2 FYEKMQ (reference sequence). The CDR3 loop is CASSLEGTGTLYGYTF. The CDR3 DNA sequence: TGTGCCAGCAGCTTAGAGGGGACAGGCACCCTCTATGGCTACACCTTC.

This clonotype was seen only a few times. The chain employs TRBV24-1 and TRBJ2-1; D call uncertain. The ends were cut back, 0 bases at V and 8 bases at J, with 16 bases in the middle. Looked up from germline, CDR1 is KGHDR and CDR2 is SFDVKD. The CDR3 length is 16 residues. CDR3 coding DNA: TGTGCCACCAGTGATTTGTGGTTTACCTCACCCCATGAGCAGTTCTTC. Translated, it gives CATSDLWFTSPHEQFF.

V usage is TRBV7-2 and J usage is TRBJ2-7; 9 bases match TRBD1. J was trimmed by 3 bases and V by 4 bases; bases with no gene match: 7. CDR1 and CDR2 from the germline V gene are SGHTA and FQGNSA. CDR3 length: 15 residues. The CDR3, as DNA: TGTGCCAGCAGCTACAGGACAGGGGTAAACTACGAGCAGTACTTC. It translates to CASSYRTGVNYEQYF.

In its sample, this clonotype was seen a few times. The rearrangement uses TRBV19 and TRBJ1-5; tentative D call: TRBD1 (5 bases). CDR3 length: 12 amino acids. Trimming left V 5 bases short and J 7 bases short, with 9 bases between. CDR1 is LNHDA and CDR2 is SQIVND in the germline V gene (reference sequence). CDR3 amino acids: CASSQGFQPQHF. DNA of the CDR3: TGTGCCAGTAGTCAGGGTTTCCAGCCCCAGCATTTT.

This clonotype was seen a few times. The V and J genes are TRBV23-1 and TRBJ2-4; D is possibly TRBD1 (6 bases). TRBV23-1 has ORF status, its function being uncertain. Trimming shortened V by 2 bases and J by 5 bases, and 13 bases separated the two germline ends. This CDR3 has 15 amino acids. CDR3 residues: CASSQPPDSQNIQYF. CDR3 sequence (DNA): TGCGCCAGCAGTCAACCGCCGGACAGCCAAAACATTCAGTACTTC.

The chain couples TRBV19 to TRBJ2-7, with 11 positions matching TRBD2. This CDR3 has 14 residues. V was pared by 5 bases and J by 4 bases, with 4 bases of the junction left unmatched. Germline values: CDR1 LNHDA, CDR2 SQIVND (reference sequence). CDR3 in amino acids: CASSELAGDYEQYF. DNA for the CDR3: TGTGCCAGTAGTGAACTAGCGGGAGATTACGAGCAGTACTTC.

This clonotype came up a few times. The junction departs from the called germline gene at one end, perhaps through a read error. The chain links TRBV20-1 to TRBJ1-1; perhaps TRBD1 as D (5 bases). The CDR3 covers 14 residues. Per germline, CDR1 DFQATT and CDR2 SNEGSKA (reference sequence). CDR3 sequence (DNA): TGCAGTGCTAGGGCGGGAGGGGTGAACACTGAAGCCTTCTTT. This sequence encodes CSARAGGVNTEAFF.

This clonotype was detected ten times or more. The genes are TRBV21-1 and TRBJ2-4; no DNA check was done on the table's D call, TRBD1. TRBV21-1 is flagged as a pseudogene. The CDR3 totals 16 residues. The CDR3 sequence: CASSNRRELAKNIQYF. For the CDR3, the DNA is TGTGCCAGCAGCAATCGTCGGGAACTAGCCAAAAACATTCAGTACTTC.